The entry below gives a single T cell receptor beta chain sequence along with its context. These data belong to a study of blood T cell repertoires in COVID-19. Overall study context: Acute and convalescent COVID-19 specimens originated in the United States, Italy and Spain.

Sequencing was performed with immunoSEQ multiplex PCR; in TCRdb, only in-frame clones are kept and a portion is missing. The sample has roughly 36,000 clones, almost 85% seen once. CDR3 length equals 14 residues. Germline-derived CDR1 and CDR2 are LNHDA and SQIVND (reference sequence). Trimming stripped 4 bases from V and 2 bases from J, with 12 bases between. The V gene is TRBV19, the J gene TRBJ2-7, with D perhaps matching TRBD2 (5 bases). This receptor was taken from a man between 60 and 75 years old with active COVID-19. Material: peripheral blood. The chain's CDR3 is CASSTGYFPYEQYF. In nucleotides, the CDR3 is TGTGCCAGTAGTACGGGGTACTTTCCCTACGAGCAGTACTTC.